This is a list of T cell receptor beta chains from one sample in a study of blood T cells in healthy people across ages. TCRdb reanalysed the 5' RACE reads using MiXCR and keeps one entry per CDR3 protein. The sample gives about 630,000 distinct CDR3 sequences, roughly 20% of which show up once; roughly 3.7% is in the top ten. Sequenced material: blood. The receptors were sampled from a man aged 65 to 79 in good health. Both conserved end residues are part of each CDR3. Fields, in order: V gene, D gene, J gene, clone size, CDR3 protein, CDR3 DNA. D genes are given only for firm matches. The size of a clone is reported for some rows only, either as once, few or many, or as a class for expanded clones.

V: TRBV7-9
D: NA
J: TRBJ2-1
size: NA
CDR3: CASSLAPIGGNEQFF
DNA: TGTGCCAGCAGCTTAGCGCCAATAGGCGGCAATGAGCAGTTCTTC

V: TRBV7-2
D: TRBD1
J: TRBJ2-7
size: few
CDR3: CASSPGQGLTYEQYF
DNA: TGTGCCAGCAGCCCGGGACAGGGACTAACCTACGAGCAGTACTTC

V: TRBV9
D: NA
J: TRBJ2-7
size: medium-sized
CDR3: CASSDPQGMYF
DNA: TGTGCCAGCAGCGACCCACAGGGTATGTACTTC

V: TRBV12-3/TRBV12-4
D: NA
J: TRBJ2-1
size: once
CDR3: CATLGGASSYNEQFF
DNA: TGTGCCACCCTAGGTGGCGCTAGCTCCTACAATGAGCAGTTCTTC

V: TRBV24-1
D: NA
J: TRBJ2-7
size: few
CDR3: CATKSNKEFPGEQYF
DNA: TGTGCCACCAAGTCAAACAAGGAGTTCCCAGGCGAGCAGTACTTC

V: TRBV2
D: TRBD1
J: TRBJ1-5
size: few
CDR3: CASSADRAGNQPQHF
DNA: TGTGCCAGCAGTGCCGACAGGGCGGGCAATCAGCCCCAGCATTTT

V: TRBV20-1
D: NA
J: TRBJ2-7
size: NA
CDR3: CSARGLSYEQYF
DNA: TGCAGTGCTAGAGGTCTTTCCTACGAGCAGTACTTC

V: TRBV20-1
D: NA
J: TRBJ1-1
size: once
CDR3: CSVLGHPPSEVFF
DNA: TGCAGTGTCTTGGGACACCCACCGAGTGAAGTTTTCTTT

V: TRBV6-6
D: NA
J: TRBJ1-4
size: few
CDR3: CASRSTLLVREKLFF
DNA: TGTGCCAGCAGGAGTACCCTTTTAGTTCGTGAAAAACTGTTTTTT

V: TRBV7-9
D: TRBD1
J: TRBJ2-1
size: NA
CDR3: CASSLVQGHDEQFF
DNA: TGTGCCAGCAGCTTAGTACAGGGGCACGATGAGCAGTTCTTC

V: TRBV12-3/TRBV12-4
D: NA
J: TRBJ2-1
size: few
CDR3: CASGWRQGHNEQFF
DNA: TGTGCCAGCGGTTGGAGGCAGGGGCACAATGAGCAGTTCTTC

V: TRBV5-1
D: NA
J: TRBJ2-3
size: few
CDR3: CASGYEGVSSTDTQYF
DNA: TGCGCCAGCGGCTACGAAGGGGTTTCAAGCACAGATACGCAGTATTTT

V: TRBV20-1
D: TRBD2
J: TRBJ2-2
size: few
CDR3: CSATPKRETTGELFF
DNA: TGCAGTGCTACCCCGAAGCGGGAGACCACCGGGGAGCTGTTTTTT

V: TRBV28
D: NA
J: TRBJ2-1
size: few
CDR3: CASRNLPLSEQFF
DNA: TGTGCCAGCAGGAACCTCCCCTTGAGCGAGCAGTTCTTC

V: TRBV12-3/TRBV12-4
D: NA
J: TRBJ2-3
size: few
CDR3: CASRYGGSTDTQYF
DNA: TGTGCCAGCAGATATGGGGGCAGCACAGATACGCAGTATTTT

V: TRBV20-1
D: TRBD2
J: TRBJ2-7
size: few
CDR3: CSARRSSGSYEQYF
DNA: TGCAGTGCTAGACGGTCTAGCGGGAGTTACGAGCAGTACTTC

V: TRBV30
D: TRBD2
J: TRBJ2-7
size: few
CDR3: CAWGAGGTYEQYF
DNA: TGTGCCTGGGGAGCGGGAGGGACCTACGAGCAGTACTTC

V: TRBV5-1
D: NA
J: TRBJ2-5
size: NA
CDR3: CASSLLGRTQETQYF
DNA: TGCGCCAGCAGCTTGTTGGGACGGACCCAAGAGACCCAGTACTTC

V: TRBV29-1
D: TRBD2
J: TRBJ2-5
size: few
CDR3: CSVEVWIGGRAIETQYF
DNA: TGCAGCGTTGAAGTTTGGATTGGCGGGAGGGCCATCGAGACCCAGTACTTC

V: TRBV20-1
D: NA
J: TRBJ2-2
size: few
CDR3: CSAVVGDRGPGTQNTGELFF
DNA: TGCAGTGCAGTCGTGGGGGACAGAGGACCCGGGACTCAAAACACCGGGGAGCTGTTTTTT

V: TRBV25-1
D: NA
J: TRBJ2-7
size: NA
CDR3: CASSEYADEQYF
DNA: TGTGCCAGCAGTGAATATGCTGACGAGCAGTACTTC

V: TRBV5-1
D: NA
J: TRBJ2-1
size: NA
CDR3: CASSYLDRKRSNEQFF
DNA: TGCGCCAGCAGCTACCTCGACCGAAAACGTAGCAATGAGCAGTTCTTC

V: TRBV6-6
D: NA
J: TRBJ2-3
size: NA
CDR3: CASSYSRARWPDTQYF
DNA: TGTGCCAGCAGTTACTCCCGGGCCAGATGGCCAGATACGCAGTATTTT

V: TRBV20-1
D: NA
J: TRBJ2-3
size: NA
CDR3: CSARGTGRQYF
DNA: TGCAGTGCTAGAGGGACGGGGAGGCAGTATTTT

V: TRBV11-1
D: TRBD1
J: TRBJ2-7
size: once
CDR3: CASSSGQGRSEQYF
DNA: TGTGCCAGCAGCTCCGGACAGGGGCGCAGCGAGCAGTACTTC

V: TRBV9
D: TRBD2
J: TRBJ2-1
size: NA
CDR3: CASSVGAGDYNEQFF
DNA: TGTGCCAGCAGCGTAGGTGCGGGAGACTACAATGAGCAGTTCTTC

V: TRBV29-1
D: NA
J: TRBJ2-5
size: NA
CDR3: CSVRAETQYF
DNA: TGCAGCGTTCGTGCAGAGACCCAGTACTTC

V: TRBV6-2/TRBV6-3
D: NA
J: TRBJ1-6
size: few
CDR3: CASGLDSLSYNSPLHF
DNA: TGTGCCAGCGGACTCGACAGCCTCTCCTATAATTCACCCCTCCACTTT

V: TRBV6-4
D: TRBD2
J: TRBJ2-1
size: NA
CDR3: CASSNLAGGIYNEQFF
DNA: TGTGCCAGCAGTAACCTAGCGGGAGGAATCTACAATGAGCAGTTCTTC

V: TRBV6-6
D: NA
J: TRBJ1-4
size: NA
CDR3: CASSYSETAANEKLFF
DNA: TGTGCCAGCAGTTACTCCGAAACCGCCGCTAATGAAAAACTGTTTTTT

V: TRBV6-2/TRBV6-3
D: TRBD2
J: TRBJ2-1
size: few
CDR3: CASRESTLAGVGPNEQFF
DNA: TGTGCCAGCAGAGAATCGACTCTAGCGGGAGTTGGGCCCAATGAGCAGTTCTTC

V: TRBV20-1
D: NA
J: TRBJ2-3
size: few
CDR3: CSARPGPRSSDTQYF
DNA: TGCAGTGCTAGACCGGGACCACGTTCGTCAGATACGCAGTATTTT

V: TRBV6-2/TRBV6-3
D: TRBD1
J: TRBJ2-1
size: NA
CDR3: CASSSRQGSYNEQFF
DNA: TGTGCCAGCAGTTCCCGACAGGGCTCCTACAATGAGCAGTTCTTC

V: TRBV4-2
D: TRBD1
J: TRBJ2-1
size: NA
CDR3: CASSQDIAGTGNNEQFF
DNA: TGTGCCAGCAGCCAAGATATAGCCGGGACAGGGAACAATGAGCAGTTCTTC

V: TRBV29-1
D: NA
J: TRBJ1-1
size: NA
CDR3: CSGDKANTEAFF
DNA: TGCAGCGGCGACAAGGCGAACACTGAAGCTTTCTTT

V: TRBV12-3/TRBV12-4
D: NA
J: TRBJ1-3
size: NA
CDR3: CASSLTGHRNTIYF
DNA: TGTGCCAGCAGTTTAACAGGGCATAGAAACACCATATATTTT

V: TRBV12-3/TRBV12-4
D: TRBD1
J: TRBJ2-4
size: few
CDR3: CASSPGQGPPVNIQYF
DNA: TGTGCCAGCAGTCCTGGACAGGGGCCCCCTGTAAACATTCAGTACTTC